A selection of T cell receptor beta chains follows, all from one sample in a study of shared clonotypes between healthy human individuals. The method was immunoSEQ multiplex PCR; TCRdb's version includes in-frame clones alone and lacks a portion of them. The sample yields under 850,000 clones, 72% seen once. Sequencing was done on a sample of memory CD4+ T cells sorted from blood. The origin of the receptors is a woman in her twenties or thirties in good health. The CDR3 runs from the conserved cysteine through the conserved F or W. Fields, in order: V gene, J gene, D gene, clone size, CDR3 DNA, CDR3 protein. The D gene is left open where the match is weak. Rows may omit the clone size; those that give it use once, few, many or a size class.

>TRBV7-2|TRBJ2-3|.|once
TGTGCCAGCAGCTTATCGCCACAGCGCACAGATACGCAGTATTTT
CASSLSPQRTDTQYF
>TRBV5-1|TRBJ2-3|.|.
TGCGCCAGCAGCTTGGCCCCTACGGGCCCTAGCACAGATACGCAGTATTTT
CASSLAPTGPSTDTQYF
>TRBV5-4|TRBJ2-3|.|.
TGTGCCAGCAGCTTGGTGGCAGACCTGAGCACAGATACGCAGTATTTT
CASSLVADLSTDTQYF
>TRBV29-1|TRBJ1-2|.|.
TGCAGCGCCGGCGACAGTAATTATGGCTACACCTTC
CSAGDSNYGYTF
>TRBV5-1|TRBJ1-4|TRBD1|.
TGCGCCAGCAGCCTACAGGGGGGTAATGAAAAACTGTTTTTT
CASSLQGGNEKLFF
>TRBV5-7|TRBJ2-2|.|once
TGTGCCAGCAGCTTTACAGGGCCTTACACCGGGGAGCTGTTTTTT
CASSFTGPYTGELFF
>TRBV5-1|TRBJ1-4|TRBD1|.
TGCGCCAGCAGCCCCAACCGGGACAGGTCTAATGAAAAACTGTTTTTT
CASSPNRDRSNEKLFF
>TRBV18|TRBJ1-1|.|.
TGTGCCAGCTCATTCGGCAGGGATGCGAACACTGAAGCTTTCTTT
CASSFGRDANTEAFF
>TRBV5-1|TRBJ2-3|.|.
TGCGCCAGCAGCTTAATAGAGACAGATACGCAGTATTTT
CASSLIETDTQYF
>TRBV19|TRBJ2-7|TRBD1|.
TGTGCCAGCCCCAGACAGGGTACCTACGAGCAGTACTTC
CASPRQGTYEQYF
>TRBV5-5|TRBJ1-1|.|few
TGTGCCAGCAGGGAGACGGGGCTTAGGACTGAAGCTTTCTTT
CASRETGLRTEAFF
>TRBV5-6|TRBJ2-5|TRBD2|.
TGTGCCAGCAGCCGCCGGACTAGCGTCCTAGAGACCCAGTACTTC
CASSRRTSVLETQYF
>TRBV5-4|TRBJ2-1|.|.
TGTGCCAGCAGATTGGGATTGGACGAGTACAATGAGCAGTTCTTC
CASRLGLDEYNEQFF
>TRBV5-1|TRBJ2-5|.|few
TGCGCCAGCAGCGAAGGGGCAGAGACCCAGTACTTC
CASSEGAETQYF
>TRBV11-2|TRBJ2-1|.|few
TGTGCCAGCAGCTCTCTTACGGGATCTGAGCAGTTCTTC
CASSSLTGSEQFF
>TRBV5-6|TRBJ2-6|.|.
TGTGCCAGCAGCTTAGTTCTTGGTCCTGGGGCCAACGTCCTGACTTTC
CASSLVLGPGANVLTF
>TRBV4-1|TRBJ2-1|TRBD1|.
TGCGCCAGCAGCCAAAGGCCTGATGGCAGGGGGCCCTACAATGAGCAGTTCTTC
CASSQRPDGRGPYNEQFF
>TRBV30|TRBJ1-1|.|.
TGTGCCTGGAGCCCGGGGCCGGGGACTGAAGCTTTCTTT
CAWSPGPGTEAFF
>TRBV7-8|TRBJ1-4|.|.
TGTGCCAGCAGCTTTTCAAGGGAAAAACTGTTTTTT
CASSFSREKLFF
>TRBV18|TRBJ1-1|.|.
TGTGCCAGCTCACCGGGGCAGGGGAACACTGAAGCTTTCTTT
CASSPGQGNTEAFF
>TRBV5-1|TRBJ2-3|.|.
TGCGCCAGCAGCTTAGATTCAGATACGCAGTATTTT
CASSLDSDTQYF
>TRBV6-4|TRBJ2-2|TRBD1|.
TGTGCCAGCAGTGACTTTGGGACAGGGGGATCCGGGGAGCTGTTTTTT
CASSDFGTGGSGELFF
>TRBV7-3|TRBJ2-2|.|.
TGTGCCAGCAGCTTAATGGTCCTAGCGCCGCTGAACACCGGGGAGCTGTTTTTT
CASSLMVLAPLNTGELFF
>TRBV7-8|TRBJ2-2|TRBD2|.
TGTGCCAGCAGCTTAACTAGCGGGAGGGACGGGGAGCTGTTTTTT
CASSLTSGRDGELFF
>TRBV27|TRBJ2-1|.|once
TGTGCCAGCACCCGAGTGGGGACGGGGTACAATGAGCAGTTCTTC
CASTRVGTGYNEQFF